This TCR beta chain is from a study of post-analysis software for immune sequencing data. The authors incorporated unique molecular identifiers into the TCR beta cDNA libraries. The yield from roughly 1 to 10 million T cells was roughly 0.5 million cDNA molecules in total. Each CDR3 protein gets one entry after TCRdb re-called the PCR reads with MiXCR. This sample has approximately 350,000 distinct CDR3 sequences, with less than 40% found just once. A word on this clonotype: Its cognate antigen is unknown.

Study-wide points: There was significantly lower normalized Chao1 diversity in multiple sclerosis patients than in controls. Controls showed lower frequencies than patients for five TRBV segments, and TRBV5-6, TRBV5-1 and TRBV20-1 were among these. Samples prepared in the same batch strongly co-clustered by F measure.

In germline, CDR1 is KGHSY, CDR2 FQNENV. With V trimmed by 7 bases and J by 7 bases, 8 bases remained unmatched. CDR3 length: 14 amino acids. The clonotype comes from a girl aged 10 to 17 with multiple sclerosis. The V gene is TRBV16, the J gene TRBJ1-4, with 8 bases fitting TRBD1. The sample was blood. CDR3 bases: TGTGCCAGCATCCGGACCACAGGGGGTGAAAAACTGTTTTTT. Translation gives CASIRTTGGEKLFF.